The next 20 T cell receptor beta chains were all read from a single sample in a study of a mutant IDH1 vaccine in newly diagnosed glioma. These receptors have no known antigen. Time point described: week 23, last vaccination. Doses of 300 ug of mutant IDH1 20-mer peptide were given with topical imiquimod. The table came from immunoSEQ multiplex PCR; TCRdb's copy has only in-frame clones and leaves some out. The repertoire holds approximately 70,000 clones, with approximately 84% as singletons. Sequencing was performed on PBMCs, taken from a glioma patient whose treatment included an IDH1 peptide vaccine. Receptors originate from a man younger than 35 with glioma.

The CDR3 loop reads CAIRGLTYNEQFF. In DNA form, the CDR3 reads TGTGCCATCAGGGGATTAACCTACAATGAGCAGTTCTTC. The chain carries TRBV10-3 and TRBJ2-1, with unresolved D. The CDR3 runs 13 residues. The V and J ends lost 6 bases and 2 bases respectively, with 8 bases between them. From germline, CDR1 is ENHRY and CDR2 SYGVKD.

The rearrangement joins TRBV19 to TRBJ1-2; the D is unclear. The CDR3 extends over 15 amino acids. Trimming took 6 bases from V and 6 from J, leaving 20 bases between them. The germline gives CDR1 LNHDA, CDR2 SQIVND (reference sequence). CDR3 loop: CASSAPSIGRHGYTF. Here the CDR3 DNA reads TGTGCCAGTAGCGCGCCGTCCATCGGGCGGCATGGCTACACCTTC.

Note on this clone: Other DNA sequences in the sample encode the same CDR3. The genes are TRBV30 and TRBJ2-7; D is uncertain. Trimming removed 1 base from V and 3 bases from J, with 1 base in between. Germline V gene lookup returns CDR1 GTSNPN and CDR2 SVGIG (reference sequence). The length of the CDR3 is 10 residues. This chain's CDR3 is CAWSGYEQYF. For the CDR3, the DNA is TGTGCCTGGAGTGGCTACGAGCAGTACTTC.

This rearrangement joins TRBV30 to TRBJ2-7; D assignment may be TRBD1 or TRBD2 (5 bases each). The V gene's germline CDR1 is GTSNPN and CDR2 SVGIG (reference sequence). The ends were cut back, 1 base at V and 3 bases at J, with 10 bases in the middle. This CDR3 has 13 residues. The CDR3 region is CAWSEGDHYEQYF. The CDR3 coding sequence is TGTGCCTGGAGTGAAGGGGACCACTACGAGCAGTACTTC.

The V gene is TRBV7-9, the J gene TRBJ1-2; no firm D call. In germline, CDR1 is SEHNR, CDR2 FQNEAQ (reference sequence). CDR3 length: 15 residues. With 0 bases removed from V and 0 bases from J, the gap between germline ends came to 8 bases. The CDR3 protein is CASSLAREPNYGYTF. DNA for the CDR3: TGTGCCAGCAGCTTAGCTCGGGAGCCTAACTATGGCTACACCTTC.

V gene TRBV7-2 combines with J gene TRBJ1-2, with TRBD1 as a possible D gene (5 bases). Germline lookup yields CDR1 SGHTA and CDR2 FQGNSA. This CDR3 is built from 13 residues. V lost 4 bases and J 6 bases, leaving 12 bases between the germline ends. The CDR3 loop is CASSSREGDGYTF. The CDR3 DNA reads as TGTGCCAGCAGCTCCCGTGAAGGGGATGGCTACACCTTC. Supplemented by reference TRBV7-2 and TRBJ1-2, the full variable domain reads GAGVSQSPSNKVTEKGKDVELRCDPISGHTALYWYRQSLGQGLEFLIYFQGNSAPDKSGLPSDRFSAERTGGSVSTLTIQRTQQEDSAVYLCASSSREGDGYTFGSGTRLTVV.

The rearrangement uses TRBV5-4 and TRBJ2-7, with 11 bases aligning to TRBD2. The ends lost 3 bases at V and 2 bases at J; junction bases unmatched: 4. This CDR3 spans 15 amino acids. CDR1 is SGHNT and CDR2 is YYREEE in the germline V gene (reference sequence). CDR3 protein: CASSSTSGATYEQYF. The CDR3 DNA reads TGTGCCAGCAGCTCGACTAGCGGGGCTACCTACGAGCAGTACTTC.

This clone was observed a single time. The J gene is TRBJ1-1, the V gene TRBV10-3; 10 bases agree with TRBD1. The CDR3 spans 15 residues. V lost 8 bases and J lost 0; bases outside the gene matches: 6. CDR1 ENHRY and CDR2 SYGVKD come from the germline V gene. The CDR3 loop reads CAIHPGQGMNTEAFF. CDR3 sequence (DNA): TGTGCCATCCATCCGGGACAGGGGATGAACACTGAAGCTTTCTTT.

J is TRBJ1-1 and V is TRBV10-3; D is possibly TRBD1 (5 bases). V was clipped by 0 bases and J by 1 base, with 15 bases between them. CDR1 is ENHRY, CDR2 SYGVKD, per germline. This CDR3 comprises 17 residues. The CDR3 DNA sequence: TGTGCCATCAGTGAGTCGAAATCTCTGGGGGAGAACACTGAAGCTTTCTTT. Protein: CAISESKSLGENTEAFF.

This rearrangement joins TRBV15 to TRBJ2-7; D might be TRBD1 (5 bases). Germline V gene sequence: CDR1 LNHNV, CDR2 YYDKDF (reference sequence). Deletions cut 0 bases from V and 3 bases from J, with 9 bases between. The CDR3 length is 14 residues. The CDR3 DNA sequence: TGTGCCACCAGCAGAGAAAGGGGCCGCTACGAGCAGTACTTC. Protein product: CATSRERGRYEQYF.

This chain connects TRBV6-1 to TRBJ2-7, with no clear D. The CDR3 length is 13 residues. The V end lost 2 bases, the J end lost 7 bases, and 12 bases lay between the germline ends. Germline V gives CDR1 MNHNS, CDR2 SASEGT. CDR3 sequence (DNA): TGTGCCAGCAGTGAAAATACAGTTGGGGAGCAGTACTTC. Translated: CASSENTVGEQYF.

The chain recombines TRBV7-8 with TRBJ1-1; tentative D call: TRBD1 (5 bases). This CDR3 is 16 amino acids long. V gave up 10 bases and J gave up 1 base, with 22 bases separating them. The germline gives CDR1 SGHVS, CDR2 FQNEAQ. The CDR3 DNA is TGTGCCACCTGGGGCGGTGCGATATCGGGGAACACTGAAGCTTTCTTT. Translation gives CATWGGAISGNTEAFF.

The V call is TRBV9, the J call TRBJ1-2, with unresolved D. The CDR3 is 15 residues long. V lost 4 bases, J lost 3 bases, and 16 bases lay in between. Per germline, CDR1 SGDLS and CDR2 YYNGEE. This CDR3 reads CASSPPGRVYYGYTF. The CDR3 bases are TGTGCCAGCAGCCCTCCGGGTAGGGTTTACTATGGCTACACCTTC.

The CDR3 nucleotides are TGTGCCAGCAGTTCTGTCGGAGGGGGCACTGAAGCTTTCTTT. Translation: CASSSVGGGTEAFF. This sequence joins TRBV28 and TRBJ1-1, with D perhaps matching TRBD1 (6 bases). Trimming cost V 4 bases and J 4 bases, with 13 bases left between them. The CDR3 has 14 amino acids. Looked up from germline, CDR1 is MDHEN and CDR2 is SYDVKM.

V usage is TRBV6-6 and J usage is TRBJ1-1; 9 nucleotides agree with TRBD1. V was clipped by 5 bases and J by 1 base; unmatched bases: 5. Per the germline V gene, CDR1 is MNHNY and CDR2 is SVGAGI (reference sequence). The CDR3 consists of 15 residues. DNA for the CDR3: TGTGCCAGCAGTGGGAGGACAGGGGAGAACACTGAAGCTTTCTTT. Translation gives CASSGRTGENTEAFF.

The CDR3 DNA reads as TGTGCCAGCAGCCAAGATTTGAGGGGGGCCACTGAAGCTTTCTTT. Translation gives CASSQDLRGATEAFF. This chain links TRBV4-2 with TRBJ1-1; D possibly corresponds to TRBD1 (6 bases). V was trimmed by 0 bases and J by 4 bases, leaving 12 bases between them. CDR3 length: 15 residues. Germline loops: CDR1 LGHNA, CDR2 YNFKEQ.

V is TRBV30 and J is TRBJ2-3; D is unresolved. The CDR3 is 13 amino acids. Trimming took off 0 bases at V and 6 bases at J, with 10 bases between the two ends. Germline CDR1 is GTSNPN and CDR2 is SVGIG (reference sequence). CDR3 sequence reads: CAWSVNDWDTQYF. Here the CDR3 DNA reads TGTGCCTGGAGTGTAAATGACTGGGATACGCAGTATTTT.

CDR3 DNA sequence: TGTGCCAGCAGCCTGGACAGGGGCGACAACACTGAAGCTTTCTTT. Its translation is CASSLDRGDNTEAFF. The rearrangement links TRBV5-4 to TRBJ1-1; 9 nucleotides align to TRBD1. In germline, CDR1 is SGHNT, CDR2 YYREEE (reference sequence). Trimming removed 4 bases from V and 2 bases from J; junction bases left unmatched: 6. The CDR3 covers 15 residues.

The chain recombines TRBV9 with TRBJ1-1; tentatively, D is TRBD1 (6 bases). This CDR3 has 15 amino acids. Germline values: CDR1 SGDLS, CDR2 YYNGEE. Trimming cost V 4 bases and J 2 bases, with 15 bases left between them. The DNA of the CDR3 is TGTGCCAGCAGCACTGAGGACAGACTAAACACTGAAGCTTTCTTT. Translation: CASSTEDRLNTEAFF.

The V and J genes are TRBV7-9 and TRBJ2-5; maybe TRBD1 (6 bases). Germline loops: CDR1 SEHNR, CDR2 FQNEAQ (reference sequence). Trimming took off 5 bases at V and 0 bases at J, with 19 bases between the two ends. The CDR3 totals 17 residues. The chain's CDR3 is CASSHYQLGAYQETQYF. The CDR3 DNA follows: TGTGCCAGCAGCCATTATCAGCTGGGGGCGTACCAAGAGACCCAGTACTTC.